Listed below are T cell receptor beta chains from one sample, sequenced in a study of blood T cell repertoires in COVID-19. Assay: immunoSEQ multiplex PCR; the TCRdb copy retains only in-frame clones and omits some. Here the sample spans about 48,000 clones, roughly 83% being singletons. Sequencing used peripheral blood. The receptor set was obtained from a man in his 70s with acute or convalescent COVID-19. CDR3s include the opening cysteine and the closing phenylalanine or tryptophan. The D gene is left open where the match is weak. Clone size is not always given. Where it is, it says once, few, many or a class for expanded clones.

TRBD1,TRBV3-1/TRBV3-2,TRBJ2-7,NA,TGTGCCAGCAGCCGGGTCGGACAGGGGGTTTCCTACGAGCAGTACTTC,CASSRVGQGVSYEQYF
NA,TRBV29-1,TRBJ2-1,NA,TGCAGCGTTATCGTTGGAGGGCCTTACAATGAGCAGTTCTTC,CSVIVGGPYNEQFF
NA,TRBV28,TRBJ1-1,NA,TGTGCCAGCAGGCCCTCAGGGTTCACTGAAGCTTTCTTT,CASRPSGFTEAFF
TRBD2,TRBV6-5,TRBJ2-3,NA,TGTGCCAGCAGCCGGCTAGCGGGGGGGTCCGATACGCAGTATTTT,CASSRLAGGSDTQYF
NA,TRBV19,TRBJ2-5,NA,TGTGCCAGTAGTATCGGAGGGTCTATCCAAGAGACCCAGTACTTC,CASSIGGSIQETQYF
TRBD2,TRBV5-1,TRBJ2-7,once,TGCGCCAGCAGCCAAACTAGCGCCAACTCCTACGAGCAGTACTTC,CASSQTSANSYEQYF
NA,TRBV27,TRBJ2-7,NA,TGTGCCAGCAGTCCGCGGCCGACGAATTTCTACGAGCAGTACTTC,CASSPRPTNFYEQYF
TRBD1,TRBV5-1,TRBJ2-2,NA,TGCGCCAGCAGCTTGGAACAGGGGGGCACCGGGGAGCTGTTTTTT,CASSLEQGGTGELFF
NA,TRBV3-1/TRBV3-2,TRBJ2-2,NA,TGTGCCAGCAGCCAAGATCGCCTCGGCGGGGAGCTGTTTTTT,CASSQDRLGGELFF
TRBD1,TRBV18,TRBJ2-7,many,TGTGCCAGCTCACAACAGGGGAGCTCCTACGAGCAGTACTTC,CASSQQGSSYEQYF
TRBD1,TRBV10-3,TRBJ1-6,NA,TGTGCCATCAGTGACTATCGCCCGGGGACAGCTAATTCACCCCTCCACTTT,CAISDYRPGTANSPLHF
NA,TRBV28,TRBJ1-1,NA,TGTGCCAGCAGTTTAGGGGGGGCCTTGAACACTGAAGCTTTCTTT,CASSLGGALNTEAFF
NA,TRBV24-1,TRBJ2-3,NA,TGTGCCACCAGTGATTTGCAGGGGGATACGCAGTATTTT,CATSDLQGDTQYF
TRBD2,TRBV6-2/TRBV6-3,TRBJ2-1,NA,TGTGCCAGCAGTTACTCTTTAGCGGGACCCCCGGGGGTTGGGGATGAGCAGTTCTTC,CASSYSLAGPPGVGDEQFF
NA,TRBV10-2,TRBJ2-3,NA,TGCGCCAGCAAGCAAGAGGGCGGCACTCTCACAGATACGCAGTATTTT,CASKQEGGTLTDTQYF
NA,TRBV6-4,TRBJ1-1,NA,TGTGCCAGCAGTGAAGAACACAGGGCGGGCACTGAAGCTTTCTTT,CASSEEHRAGTEAFF
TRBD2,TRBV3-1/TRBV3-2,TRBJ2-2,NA,TGTGCCAGCAGCCAAACTAGCGGGAGGGCAAACGGGGAGCTGTTTTTT,CASSQTSGRANGELFF